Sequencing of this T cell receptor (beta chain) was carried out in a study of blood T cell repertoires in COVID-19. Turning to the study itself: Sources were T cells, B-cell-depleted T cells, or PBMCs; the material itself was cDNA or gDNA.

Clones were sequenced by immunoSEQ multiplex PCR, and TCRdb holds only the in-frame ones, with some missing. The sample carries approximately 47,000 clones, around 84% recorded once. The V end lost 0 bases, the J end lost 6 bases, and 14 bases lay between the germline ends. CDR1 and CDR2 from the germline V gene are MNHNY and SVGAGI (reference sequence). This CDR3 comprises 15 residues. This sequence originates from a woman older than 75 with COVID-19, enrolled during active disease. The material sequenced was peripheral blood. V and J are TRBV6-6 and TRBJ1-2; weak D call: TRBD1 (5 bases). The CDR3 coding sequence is TGTGCCAGCAGTTACTCGACTGTGGCAGGGCATGGCTACACCTTC. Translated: CASSYSTVAGHGYTF.